This T cell receptor (beta chain) is drawn from a study of cytomegalovirus exposure and HLA in healthy donors. Study context: Findings of an earlier analysis included 117 million unique TCR beta sequences from some 190 million T cells.

Germline V gene data show CDR1 as SGDLS and CDR2 as YYNGEE. V was shortened by 3 bases and J by 0 bases, with 6 bases between the two germline ends. This CDR3 has 13 amino acids. Study results and limitations: Reports state that TCR beta sequences accurately predicted most subjects' HLA-A and HLA-B alleles.

The PCR employed 60 Vbeta primers together with 13 Jbeta primers. How the authors handled the data: A later analysis counted 80 million or so unique TCR beta chains, around 11 million shared. Clones were sequenced by immunoSEQ multiplex PCR, and TCRdb holds only the in-frame ones, with some missing. V and J calls plus clone size are reproduced from that table; the DNA served to infer D and trimming. There are 100,000 to 150,000 clones in the sample; around 72% occur only once, and approximately 3.8% lies in the top ten. This clone appeared once. Its antigen remains unknown. This sequence originates from a man under 40 in good health and CMV-seronegative. The sequencing input was PBMCs. This chain uses TRBV9 with TRBJ1-2; D is ambiguous. CDR3 DNA: TGTGCCAGCAGCGACGGGGCTAACTATGGCTACACCTTC. Protein product: CASSDGANYGYTF.